Below are 25 T cell receptor beta chains sequenced from a single sample in a study of blood T cell repertoires in COVID-19. The method was immunoSEQ multiplex PCR; TCRdb's version includes in-frame clones alone and lacks a portion of them. The sample lists over 130,000 clones, around 84% seen once, with 5.4% in the top ten. Sequenced sample: peripheral blood. These receptors were obtained from a human donor in a cohort sampled during active COVID-19.

The chain is built from TRBV28 and TRBJ2-7; D remains ambiguous. There are 13 residues in the CDR3. The germline CDR1 and CDR2 sequences are MDHEN and SYDVKM. Trimming took off 5 bases at V and 3 bases at J, with 11 bases between the two ends. CDR3 bases: TGTGCCAGCAGTACCCTACGGAGCTACGAGCAGTACTTC. Amino acid sequence: CASSTLRSYEQYF. Full variable domain (remainder filled in from reference TRBV28 and TRBJ2-7): DVKVTQSSRYLVKRTGEKVFLECVQDMDHENMFWYRQDPGLGLRLIYFSYDVKMKEKGDIPEGYSVSREKKERFSLILESASTNQTSMYLCASSTLRSYEQYFGPGTRLTVT.

V and J are TRBV15 and TRBJ1-6; D might be TRBD1 (5 bases). This CDR3 contains 13 residues. Germline V gene sequence: CDR1 LNHNV, CDR2 YYDKDF (reference sequence). Trimming removed 8 bases from V and 7 bases from J, with 12 bases in between. CDR3 nucleotides: TGTGCCACCCGGACACGTTCGAATTCACCCCTCCACTTT. Protein: CATRTRSNSPLHF.

The CDR3 loop is CASSSGVSGRWNEQFF. The CDR3 region has the DNA TGTGCCAGCAGCTCGGGGGTTAGCGGGAGGTGGAATGAGCAGTTCTTC. The gene calls are TRBV5-4 and TRBJ2-1; TRBD2 aligns across 10 bases. Germline V CDR1 and CDR2: SGHNT, YYREEE (reference sequence). This CDR3 has 16 residues. Unmatched junction bases numbered 10, after V lost 3 bases and J lost 7 bases.

CDR3 protein: CASSLLALGLAARYTQYF. The CDR3 DNA reads TGTGCCAGCAGCTTATTAGCGTTGGGATTAGCAGCCCGATATACGCAGTATTTT. The gene calls are TRBV11-2 and TRBJ2-3; possible D gene TRBD2, 5 bases. In germline, CDR1 is SGHAT, CDR2 FQNNGV. V dropped 2 bases and J dropped 7 bases, with 25 bases sitting between them. The CDR3 has 18 amino acids. The full variable domain, rest sourced from reference TRBV11-2 and TRBJ2-3, is EAGVAQSPRYKIIEKRQSVAFWCNPISGHATLYWYQQILGQGPKLLIQFQNNGVVDDSQLPKDRFSAERLKGVDSTLKIQPAKLEDSAVYLCASSLLALGLAARYTQYFGPGTRLTVL.

The rearrangement links TRBV7-2 to TRBJ2-1; TRBD1 matches at 9 bases. V was pared by 3 bases and J by 4 bases, with 4 bases of the junction left unmatched. CDR1 and CDR2 (germline): SGHTA, FQGNSA. The CDR3 has 15 amino acids. The CDR3 DNA reads as TGTGCCAGCAGCTTTTTGGACAGGGGATACAATGAGCAGTTCTTC. The encoded protein is CASSFLDRGYNEQFF.

The V and J genes are TRBV29-1 and TRBJ2-5, with D maybe TRBD2 (6 bases). Deletions cut 1 base from V and 4 bases from J, with 10 bases between. The CDR3 is 13 residues long. The germline V gene encodes CDR1 SQVTM and CDR2 ANQGSEA. CDR3 in DNA: TGCAGCGTTGAAGGGGGGGAGACAGAGACCCAGTACTTC. Amino acids: CSVEGGETETQYF. The entire variable domain, with the rest obtained from reference TRBV29-1 and TRBJ2-5, is as follows: SAVISQKPSRDICQRGTSLTIQCQVDSQVTMMFWYRQQPGQSLTLIATANQGSEATYESGFVIDKFPISRPNLTFSTLTVSNMSPEDSSIYLCSVEGGETETQYFGPGTRLLVL.

This chain joins TRBV27 and TRBJ2-5; 9 positions match TRBD1. Germline-derived CDR1 and CDR2 are MNHEY and SMNVEV (reference sequence). The CDR3 totals 14 residues. V was clipped by 2 bases and J by 6 bases; unmatched bases: 4. The CDR3 protein is CASSLRGQGKTQYF. The CDR3 region has the DNA TGTGCCAGCAGTTTACGGGGACAGGGAAAGACCCAGTACTTC.

As to this clone: In the same sample, other DNA sequences code for this CDR3. J is TRBJ1-5 and V is TRBV28; TRBD1 might be the D (5 bases). The CDR3 is 15 amino acids. CDR1 is MDHEN, CDR2 SYDVKM, per germline. V was pared by 7 bases and J by 11 bases, with 24 bases between. CDR3 residues: CASNLHLTGVGAQHF. The CDR3 DNA reads TGTGCCAGCAACCTACATCTCACGGGGGTGGGGGCCCAGCATTTT.

The V and J genes are TRBV29-1 and TRBJ2-5; D is uncertain. This CDR3 is 16 amino acids long. The V and J ends lost 6 bases and 5 bases respectively, with 25 bases between them. CDR1 SQVTM and CDR2 ANQGSEA come from the germline V gene. In DNA form, the CDR3 reads TGCAGCGTCCCAACCGGGTTAGCAGTTCCGCGGGAGACCCAGTACTTC. This encodes CSVPTGLAVPRETQYF.

The chain combines TRBV2 with TRBJ1-2, with 7 nucleotides matching TRBD1. The CDR3 covers 17 residues. The V gene's germline CDR1 is SNHLY and CDR2 FYNNEI. Losses at the gene ends were 4 bases for V and 1 base for J; bases not matched to a gene: 12. CDR3 region: CASSVPPNRGGNYGYTF. The CDR3 DNA is TGTGCCAGCAGTGTCCCCCCCAACAGGGGTGGTAACTATGGCTACACCTTC.

The chain is built from TRBV6-5 and TRBJ2-1; 7 positions match TRBD2. Per the germline V gene, CDR1 is MNHEY and CDR2 is SVGAGI. This CDR3 spans 13 amino acids. The J segment lost 4 bases and the V segment lost 6 bases, leaving 3 bases of the junction unmatched. The chain's CDR3 is CASRQREYNEQFF. The CDR3 DNA reads TGTGCCAGCAGGCAGCGGGAATACAATGAGCAGTTCTTC.

The gene calls are TRBV7-2 and TRBJ2-7; 9 bases line up with TRBD1. V was clipped by 5 bases and J by 3 bases; unmatched bases: 5. CDR1 and CDR2 from the germline V gene are SGHTA and FQGNSA. This CDR3 region has 14 residues. The chain's CDR3 is CASSPLGQGYEQYF. The CDR3 DNA follows: TGTGCCAGCAGCCCTTTGGGACAGGGCTACGAGCAGTACTTC.

The sample holds one count of this clone. The rearrangement joins TRBV28 to TRBJ2-1, with 8 bases fitting TRBD2. Germline CDR1 reads MDHEN; CDR2 reads SYDVKM. The CDR3 totals 13 residues. The V gene end was trimmed by 2 bases and the J gene end by 8 bases; junction bases not matched to a gene: 2. The chain's CDR3 is CASSLGTSYEQFF. The CDR3 DNA sequence: TGTGCCAGCAGTTTAGGGACTAGTTATGAGCAGTTCTTC.

This sequence joins TRBV7-8 and TRBJ2-1, with 12 bases that match TRBD2. This CDR3 has 15 residues. The germline gives CDR1 SGHVS, CDR2 FQNEAQ. V lost 4 bases and J lost 10; bases outside the gene matches: 8. CDR3 residues: CASSWTSGTPREQFF. As DNA, the CDR3 is TGTGCCAGCAGCTGGACTAGCGGGACCCCACGGGAGCAGTTCTTC.

V and J are TRBV28 and TRBJ2-3; weak D call: TRBD1 (6 bases). Germline V gene lookup returns CDR1 MDHEN and CDR2 SYDVKM. Trimming stripped 5 bases from V and 4 bases from J, with 16 bases between. The CDR3 runs 15 residues. The CDR3 sequence is CASSGQGRGPDTQYF. The CDR3, as DNA: TGTGCCAGCAGTGGCCAGGGGCGCGGACCAGATACGCAGTATTTT.

The chain recombines TRBV5-1 with TRBJ2-2, with 11 bases identical to TRBD2. Unmatched junction bases numbered 4, after V lost 4 bases and J lost 5 bases. CDR1 is SGHRS and CDR2 is YFSETQ in the germline V gene. The CDR3 has 15 amino acids. The CDR3 is CASSTPSGGTGELFF. CDR3 sequence (DNA): TGCGCCAGCAGCACCCCTAGCGGGGGGACCGGGGAGCTGTTTTTT.

This chain connects TRBV5-1 to TRBJ2-3, with 9 nucleotides matching TRBD2. This CDR3 spans 15 amino acids. Losses at the gene ends were 4 bases for V and 1 base for J; bases not matched to a gene: 4. Germline V lookup: CDR1 SGHRS, CDR2 YFSETQ. The CDR3 loop is CASSLWTSGTDTQYF. In nucleotides, the CDR3 is TGCGCCAGCAGCCTGTGGACTAGCGGCACAGATACGCAGTATTTT.

This chain connects TRBV3-1 (or the pseudogene TRBV3-2) to TRBJ2-5, with a possible D match to TRBD2 (6 bases). With 1 base removed from V and 4 bases from J, the gap between germline ends came to 13 bases. Germline values: CDR1 LGHDT, CDR2 YNNKEL (reference sequence). This CDR3 spans 15 amino acids. The chain's CDR3 is CASSQGATGGETQYF. The CDR3 DNA reads TGTGCCAGCAGCCAAGGGGCCACCGGGGGAGAGACCCAGTACTTC.

This clone was seen a few times. The genes are TRBV4-1 and TRBJ1-6; unclear D gene. The CDR3 sequence is 15 residues long. Trimming stripped 1 base from V and 9 bases from J, with 13 bases between. Per germline, CDR1 MGHRA and CDR2 YSYEKL. CDR3 residues: CASSQAGQLISPLHF. The CDR3 DNA follows: TGCGCCAGCAGCCAAGCGGGTCAGCTGATTTCACCCCTCCACTTT.

This chain links TRBV29-1 with TRBJ1-1; tentative D call: TRBD1 (5 bases). V lost 8 bases and J lost 1, with 17 bases in between. The CDR3 totals 14 residues. The germline V gene has CDR1 SQVTM and CDR2 ANQGSEA. CDR3 region: CSFNRYEENTEAFF. CDR3 DNA sequence: TGCAGCTTTAACAGGTATGAAGAGAACACTGAAGCTTTCTTT.

The chain recombines TRBV10-3 with TRBJ1-1, with a tentative D call TRBD1 (6 bases). V lost 10 bases and J lost 1, with 10 bases in between. CDR3 length equals 12 residues. CDR1 and CDR2 (germline): ENHRY, SYGVKD. The CDR3 protein is CASTQGNTEAFF. In DNA form, the CDR3 reads TGTGCCAGTACACAGGGGAACACTGAAGCTTTCTTT.

This chain links TRBV7-9 with TRBJ1-1; D is possibly TRBD1 (6 bases). The CDR3 consists of 14 residues. Between the trimmed V and J ends, which lost 5 bases and 6 bases, there was a span of 16 bases. Germline V gives CDR1 SEHNR, CDR2 FQNEAQ (reference sequence). The CDR3 spells CASSPIGGRSEAFF. CDR3 sequence (DNA): TGTGCCAGCAGCCCAATAGGGGGACGCTCTGAAGCTTTCTTT.

V usage is TRBV6-5 and J usage is TRBJ1-2; TRBD1 aligns across 7 bases. Per germline, CDR1 MNHEY and CDR2 SVGAGI. The junction had 10 bases not matched to a gene; V was cut back by 6 bases and J by 6 bases. This CDR3 comprises 14 residues. The CDR3 DNA follows: TGTGCCAGCAGAAGCCCCGGGACAGAAAATGGCTACACCTTC. Translation gives CASRSPGTENGYTF.

The genes are TRBV24-1 and TRBJ2-3, with D possibly matching TRBD2 (6 bases). The CDR3 sequence is 13 residues long. V gave up 9 bases and J gave up 2 bases, with 11 bases separating them. From germline, CDR1 is KGHDR and CDR2 SFDVKD. As DNA, the CDR3 is TGTGCCACCCGGGACTCGGTCACAGATACGCAGTATTTT. Amino acid sequence: CATRDSVTDTQYF.

The chain joins TRBV4-1 to TRBJ1-2; 7 positions agree with TRBD1. V dropped 1 base and J dropped 2; count of bases not matched to a gene: 4. Per the germline V gene, CDR1 is MGHRA and CDR2 is YSYEKL. The CDR3 is made up of 15 amino acids. CDR3 amino acids: CASSQGTGGNYGYTF. The CDR3 coding sequence is TGCGCCAGCAGCCAAGGGACAGGAGGGAACTATGGCTACACCTTC.